The present TCR beta chain was sequenced within a study of graft-versus-host responses after intestinal transplantation (dated by TCRdb to the early 2020s). General notes on the study: The transplants that recipients received were multivisceral, liver-intestinal, or isolated intestinal. After intestinal transplantation, graft-versus-host and host-versus-graft alloreactive T cell clones were followed in the graft, circulation and bone marrow using bulk TCR-beta CDR3 sequencing. Alloreactive clones were identified by sequencing pre-transplant mixed lymphocyte reaction products and comparing them with unstimulated pre-transplant donor and recipient T cells. A cohort of some 24 intestinal transplant recipients, including one retransplant, was enrolled, and a few patients lacking pretransplant specimens were excluded. Every recipient was given anti-thymocyte globulin induction, then maintenance tacrolimus and steroids for approximately 3 years. A peak of at least 4% donor T cells among recipient peripheral blood mononuclear cells was the definition used for donor T cell macrochimerism. Instead of going to the commercial service, samples from a few later patients were sequenced in-house on an Illumina MiSeq and processed with MiXCR. Results the study describes overall, beyond this receptor: Conclusions were limited by the relatively low number and heterogeneity of intestinal transplant patients. High GvH to HvG T cell clonal ratios were observed in the allografts of patients with donor T cell macrochimerism. GvH clones were detected in recipient bone marrow, and some appeared earlier in ileal mucosa or blood, consistent with an intestinal mucosal origin. Peak levels of circulating GvH clones were associated with declines in HvG clones early after transplant.

Regarding this clone: Its specific antigen is unknown. Base qualities were left out, and no much larger clone turns up one base away.

Per the publication, the time point label means: cells obtained before transplantation from donor or recipient. CD3+CD4+ and CD3+CD8+ populations were FACS-sorted from unstimulated pre-transplant donor and recipient cells taken from spleen or lymph nodes. The CDR3 contains 13 residues, cysteine and phenylalanine counted. Here the CDR3 DNA is all that survives: 39 bases in frame from base 1. According to the germline V gene, CDR1 reads SGHTS and CDR2 reads YDEGEE. V loses 2 bases of germline sequence and J loses 2 bases, and the interval between the two ends is 8 bases. The library relied on the immunoSEQ multiplex PCR assay. For most patients, genomic DNA was isolated with the Qiagen DNeasy Blood and Tissue Kit and shipped frozen to Adaptive Biotechnologies for TCR sequencing. High-throughput TCR-beta CDR3 sequencing of genomic DNA from most patients was performed by Adaptive Biotechnologies. The authors' analysis ran thus. Adaptive's ImmunoSEQ software supplied the TCR sequencing data for 15 to 20 patients, while MiXCR and VDJtools were used to process a few other patients. CD4 versus CD8 sorting errors were corrected by removing sequences found in both subsets at a frequency ratio below 5:1. CDR3 nucleotide sequences shared between donor and recipient were removed because their origin could not be assigned. To count as alloreactive, a clone needed at least 2-fold expansion over unstimulated cells and a minimum CFSE-low frequency of 0.002% (template counts) or 0.001% (read counts). Mappable clones were those detected in sequenced pre-transplant spleen, lymph node, or MLR CFSE-low populations of the donor or recipient. Cumulative frequency of alloreactive clones was calculated as a percentage of all sequences weighted by copy number. In its TCRdb copy, this immuneACCESS table keeps in-frame sequences only and misses some clones. Where compared with another copy, unresolved V genes explain less than half of these, and the others have no known cause. The DNA gave D and trimming, while V, J and clone size come from that table. In this sample the table shows 81,000 or so clones, roughly 91% of which occur a single time. The ten top clones hold 0.95% to 1.3% of the sample.

The receptor comes from a human donor who was the organ donor for an intestinal transplant. The chain uses TRBV5-8 and TRBJ2-7; the D gene assignment is ambiguous. Sequencing was performed on unstimulated CD8+ T cells sorted from spleen or lymph node cells, taken before transplant. The CDR3 protein is CASSFDLPYEQYF. In nucleotides, the sequence is TGTGCCAGCAGCTTCGACTTGCCCTACGAGCAGTACTTC.